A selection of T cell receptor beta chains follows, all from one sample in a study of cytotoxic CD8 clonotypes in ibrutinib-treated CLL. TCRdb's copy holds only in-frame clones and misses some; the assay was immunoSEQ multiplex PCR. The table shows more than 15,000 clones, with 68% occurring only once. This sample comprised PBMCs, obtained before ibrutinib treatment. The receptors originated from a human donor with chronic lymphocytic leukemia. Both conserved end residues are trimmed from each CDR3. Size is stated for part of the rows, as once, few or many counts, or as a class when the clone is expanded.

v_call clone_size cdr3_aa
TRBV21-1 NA ASSKVSGDDGQQF
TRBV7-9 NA ASSFIEDTEAF
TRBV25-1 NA ASSEYGTRTGGAETQY
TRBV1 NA TSYGCRKRPETQY
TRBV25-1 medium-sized ASRQGGGNTEAF
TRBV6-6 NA ASSYRGLNTEAF
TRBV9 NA ASSRRLGLEQY
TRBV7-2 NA ASSLPSSNEQF
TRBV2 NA ASRLKGTDYGYT
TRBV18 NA ASSRGLAGAQETQY
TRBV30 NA AWTLAGTGNEKLF
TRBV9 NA ASSGGQGPVTQY
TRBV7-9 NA ASSPRGRSGGSQETQY
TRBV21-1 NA ASSKVQGNYGYT
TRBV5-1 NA ASSPTGFTDTQY
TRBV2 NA ASSVEETQY
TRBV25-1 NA ASSDGLSINYGYT
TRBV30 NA AWDTGGSDYEQY
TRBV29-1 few SVRGGQGEYGYT
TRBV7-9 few ASSLEGQPQH
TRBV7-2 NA ASSTTDTQY
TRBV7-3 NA ASSLWVAGGTDTQY
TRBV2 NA ASSAGGTTDTQY
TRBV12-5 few ASYGVSGNTIY
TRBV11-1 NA ASSIKASGTGELF
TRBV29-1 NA SVVRDSQETQY
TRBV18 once ASSPTGGSYEQY
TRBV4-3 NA ASSQDEATRGYNEQF
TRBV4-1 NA ASSQDERTGELF
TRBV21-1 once ASSKVAPQETQY
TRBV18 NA ASSPRDRNTEAF
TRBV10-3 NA ASSEDTSGPYYEQY
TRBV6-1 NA ASTLAIGNIQY
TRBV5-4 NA ADWYEQY
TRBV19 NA ASSNLAVGSSYNEQF
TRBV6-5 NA ASSAISLGTDTQY
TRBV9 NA ASSGLAGRSSSTDTQY
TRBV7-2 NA ASSLAIRLSGANVLT
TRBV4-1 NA ASSRGTGESGYT
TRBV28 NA ASSSTLEGPEQY
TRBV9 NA ASSVATWGEQY
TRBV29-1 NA SVEGQGVDTQY
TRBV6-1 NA ASSRQYEQY
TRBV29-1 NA SLERQGAGTEAF
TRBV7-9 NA ASSLTGGGSPLH
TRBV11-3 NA ASSPGTGGAYGYT
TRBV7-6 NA ASSLGQGDYNEQF
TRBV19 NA ASSIGLKETQY
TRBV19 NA ASSWFGEVELF
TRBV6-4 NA ASSELADSYNEQF
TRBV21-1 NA ASSKSATGGFLGGNTIY